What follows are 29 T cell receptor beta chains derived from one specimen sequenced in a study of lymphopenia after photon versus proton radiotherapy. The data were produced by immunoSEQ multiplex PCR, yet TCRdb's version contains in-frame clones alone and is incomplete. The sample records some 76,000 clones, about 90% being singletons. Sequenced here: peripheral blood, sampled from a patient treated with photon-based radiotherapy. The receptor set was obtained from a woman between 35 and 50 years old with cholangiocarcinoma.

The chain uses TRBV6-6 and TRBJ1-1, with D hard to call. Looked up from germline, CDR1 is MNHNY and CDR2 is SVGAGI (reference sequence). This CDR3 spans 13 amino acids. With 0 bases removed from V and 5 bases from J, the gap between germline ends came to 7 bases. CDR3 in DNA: TGTGCCAGCAGTTACTCGGAGGGAACTGAAGCTTTCTTT. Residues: CASSYSEGTEAFF.

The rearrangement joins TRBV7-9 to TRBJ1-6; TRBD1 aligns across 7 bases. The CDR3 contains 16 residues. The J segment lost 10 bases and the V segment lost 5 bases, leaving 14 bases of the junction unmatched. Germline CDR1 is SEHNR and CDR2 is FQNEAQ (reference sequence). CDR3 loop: CASSLDLTGVPSPLHF. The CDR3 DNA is TGTGCCAGCAGCCTAGACCTCACAGGGGTCCCCTCACCCCTCCACTTT.

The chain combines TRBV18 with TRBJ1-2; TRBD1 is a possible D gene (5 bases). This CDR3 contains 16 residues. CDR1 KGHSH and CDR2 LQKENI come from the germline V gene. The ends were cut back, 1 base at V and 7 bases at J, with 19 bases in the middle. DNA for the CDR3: TGTGCCAGCTCACCACAGCAGGGAGAGAGAGTAGGTGGCTACACCTTC. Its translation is CASSPQQGERVGGYTF. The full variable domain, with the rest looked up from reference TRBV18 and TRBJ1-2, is NAGVMQNPRHLVRRRGQEARLRCSPMKGHSHVYWYRQLPEEGLKFMVYLQKENIIDESGMPKERFSAEFPKEGPSILRIQQVVRGDSAAYFCASSPQQGERVGGYTFGSGTRLTVV.

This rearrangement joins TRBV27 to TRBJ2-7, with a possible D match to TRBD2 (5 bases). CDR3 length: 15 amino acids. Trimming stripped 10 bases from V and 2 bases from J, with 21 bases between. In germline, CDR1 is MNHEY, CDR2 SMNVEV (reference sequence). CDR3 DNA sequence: TGTGCCACCTCCCACAAAGCGGTCCCACCCTACGAGCAGTACTTC. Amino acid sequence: CATSHKAVPPYEQYF.

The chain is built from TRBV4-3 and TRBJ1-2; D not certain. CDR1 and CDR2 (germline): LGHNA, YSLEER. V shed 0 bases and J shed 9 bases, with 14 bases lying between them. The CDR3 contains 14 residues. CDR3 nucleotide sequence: TGCGCCAGCAGCCAAGATGTCAGTGTACCGAGCTACACCTTC. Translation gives CASSQDVSVPSYTF.

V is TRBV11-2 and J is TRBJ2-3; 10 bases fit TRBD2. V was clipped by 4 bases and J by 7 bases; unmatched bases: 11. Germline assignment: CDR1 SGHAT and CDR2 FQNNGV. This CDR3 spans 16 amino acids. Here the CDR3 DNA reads TGTGCCAGCAGCTGGTCGAAAAGCGGGGGGGTAAATACGCAGTATTTT. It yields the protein CASSWSKSGGVNTQYF. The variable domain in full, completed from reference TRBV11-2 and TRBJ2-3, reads EAGVAQSPRYKIIEKRQSVAFWCNPISGHATLYWYQQILGQGPKLLIQFQNNGVVDDSQLPKDRFSAERLKGVDSTLKIQPAKLEDSAVYLCASSWSKSGGVNTQYFGPGTRLTVL.

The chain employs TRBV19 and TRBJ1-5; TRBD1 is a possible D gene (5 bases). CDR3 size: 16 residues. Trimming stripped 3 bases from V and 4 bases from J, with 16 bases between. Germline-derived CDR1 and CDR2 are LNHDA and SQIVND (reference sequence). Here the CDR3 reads CASSMSGISLNQPQHF. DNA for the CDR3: TGTGCCAGTAGTATGTCAGGGATCTCCCTTAATCAGCCCCAGCATTTT. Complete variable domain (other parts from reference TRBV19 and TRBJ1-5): DGGITQSPKYLFRKEGQNVTLSCEQNLNHDAMYWYRQDPGQGLRLIYYSQIVNDFQKGDIAEGYSVSREKKESFPLTVTSAQKNPTAFYLCASSMSGISLNQPQHFGDGTRLSIL.

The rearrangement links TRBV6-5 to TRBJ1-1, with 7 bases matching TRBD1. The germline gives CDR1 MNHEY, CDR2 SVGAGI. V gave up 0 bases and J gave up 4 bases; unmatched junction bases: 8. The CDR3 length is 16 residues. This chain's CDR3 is CASSYSSGGMGTEAFF. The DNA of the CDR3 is TGTGCCAGCAGTTACTCATCAGGGGGAATGGGCACTGAAGCTTTCTTT.

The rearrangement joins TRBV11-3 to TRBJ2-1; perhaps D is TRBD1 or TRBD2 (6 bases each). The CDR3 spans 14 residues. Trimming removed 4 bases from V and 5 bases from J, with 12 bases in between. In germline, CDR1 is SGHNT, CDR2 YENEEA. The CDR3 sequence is CASSSQGRHNEQFF. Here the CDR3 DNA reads TGTGCCAGCAGCTCCCAGGGGAGGCACAATGAGCAGTTCTTC.

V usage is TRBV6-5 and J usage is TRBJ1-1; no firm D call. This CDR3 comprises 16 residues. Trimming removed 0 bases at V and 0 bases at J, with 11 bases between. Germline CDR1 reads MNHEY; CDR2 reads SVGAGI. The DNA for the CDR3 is TGTGCCAGCAGTTACTCGAATTACAAGATGAACACTGAAGCTTTCTTT. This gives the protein CASSYSNYKMNTEAFF.

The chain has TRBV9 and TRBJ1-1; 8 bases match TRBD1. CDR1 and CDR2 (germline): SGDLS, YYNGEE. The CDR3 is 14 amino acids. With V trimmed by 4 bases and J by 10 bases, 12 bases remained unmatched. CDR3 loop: CASSQDGRGRGAFF. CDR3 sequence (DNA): TGTGCCAGCAGCCAAGACGGCAGGGGGCGCGGAGCTTTCTTT.

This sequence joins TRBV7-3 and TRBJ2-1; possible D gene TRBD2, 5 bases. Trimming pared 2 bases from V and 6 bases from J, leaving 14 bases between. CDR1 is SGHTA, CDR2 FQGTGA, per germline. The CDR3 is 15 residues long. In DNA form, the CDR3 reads TGTGCCAGCAGCTTAGAGGGTAGGGTGGGCAATGAGCAGTTCTTC. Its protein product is CASSLEGRVGNEQFF. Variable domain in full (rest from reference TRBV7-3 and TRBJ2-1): GAGVSQTPSNKVTEKGKYVELRCDPISGHTALYWYRQSLGQGPEFLIYFQGTGAADDSGLPNDRFFAVRPEGSVSTLKIQRTERGDSAVYLCASSLEGRVGNEQFFGPGTRLTVL.

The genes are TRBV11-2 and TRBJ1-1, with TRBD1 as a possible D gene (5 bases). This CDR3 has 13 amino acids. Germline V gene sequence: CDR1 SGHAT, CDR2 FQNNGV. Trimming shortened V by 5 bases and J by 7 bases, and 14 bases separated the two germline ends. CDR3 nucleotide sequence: TGTGCCAGCAGCCTTGCACAGGAGAATGAAGCTTTCTTT. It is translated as CASSLAQENEAFF.

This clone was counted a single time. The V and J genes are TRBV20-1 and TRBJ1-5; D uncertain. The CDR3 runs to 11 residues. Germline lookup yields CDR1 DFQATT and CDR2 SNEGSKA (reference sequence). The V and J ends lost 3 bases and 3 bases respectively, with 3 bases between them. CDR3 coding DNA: TGCAGTGCTAGTCCCAATCAGCCCCAGCATTTT. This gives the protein CSASPNQPQHF.

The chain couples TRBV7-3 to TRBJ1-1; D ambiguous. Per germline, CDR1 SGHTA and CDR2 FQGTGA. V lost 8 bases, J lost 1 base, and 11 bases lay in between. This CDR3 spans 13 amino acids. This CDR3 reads CASGFGSNTEAFF. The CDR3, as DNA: TGTGCCAGCGGGTTTGGGTCGAACACTGAAGCTTTCTTT.

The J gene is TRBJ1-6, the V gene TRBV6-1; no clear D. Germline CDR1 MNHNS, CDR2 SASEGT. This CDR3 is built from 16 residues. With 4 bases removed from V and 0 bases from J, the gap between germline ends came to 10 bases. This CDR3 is CASSVSPSSYNSPLHF. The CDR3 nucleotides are TGTGCCAGCAGTGTGAGTCCCAGCTCCTATAATTCACCCCTCCACTTT.

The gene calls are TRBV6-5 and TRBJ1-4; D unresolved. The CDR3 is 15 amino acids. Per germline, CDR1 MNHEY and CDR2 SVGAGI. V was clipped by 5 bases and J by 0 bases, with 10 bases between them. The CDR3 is CASSLQDSTNEKLFF. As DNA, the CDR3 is TGTGCCAGCAGTCTGCAGGACTCAACTAATGAAAAACTGTTTTTT.

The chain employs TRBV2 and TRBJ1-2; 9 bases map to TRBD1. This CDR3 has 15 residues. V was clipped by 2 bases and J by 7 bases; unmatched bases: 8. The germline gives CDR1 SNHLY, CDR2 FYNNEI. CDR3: CASSERGTGYLGYTF. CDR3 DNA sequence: TGTGCCAGCAGTGAACGGGGGACAGGGTATCTTGGCTACACCTTC.

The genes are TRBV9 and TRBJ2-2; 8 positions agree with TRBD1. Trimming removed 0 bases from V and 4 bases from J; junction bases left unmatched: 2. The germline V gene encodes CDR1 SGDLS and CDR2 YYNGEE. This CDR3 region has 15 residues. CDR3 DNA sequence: TGTGCCAGCAGCGTAGGGGACAGGATCACCGGGGAGCTGTTTTTT. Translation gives CASSVGDRITGELFF. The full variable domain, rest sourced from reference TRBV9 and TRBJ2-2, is DSGVTQTPKHLITATGQRVTLRCSPRSGDLSVYWYQQSLDQGLQFLIQYYNGEERAKGNILERFSAQQFPDLHSELNLSSLELGDSALYFCASSVGDRITGELFFGEGSRLTVL.

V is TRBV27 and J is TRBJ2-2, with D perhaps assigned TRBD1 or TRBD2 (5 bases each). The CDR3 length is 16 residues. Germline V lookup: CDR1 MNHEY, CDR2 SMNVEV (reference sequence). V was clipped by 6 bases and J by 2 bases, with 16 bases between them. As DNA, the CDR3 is TGTGCCAGCAGGACCCTAGGGACGGTTAACACCGGGGAGCTGTTTTTT. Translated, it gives CASRTLGTVNTGELFF.

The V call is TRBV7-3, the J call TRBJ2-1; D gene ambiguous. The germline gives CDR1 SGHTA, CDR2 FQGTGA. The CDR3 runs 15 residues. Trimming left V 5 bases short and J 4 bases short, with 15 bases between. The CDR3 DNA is TGTGCCAGCAGCCCCAACCCGGCTTTTTACAATGAGCAGTTCTTC. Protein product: CASSPNPAFYNEQFF.

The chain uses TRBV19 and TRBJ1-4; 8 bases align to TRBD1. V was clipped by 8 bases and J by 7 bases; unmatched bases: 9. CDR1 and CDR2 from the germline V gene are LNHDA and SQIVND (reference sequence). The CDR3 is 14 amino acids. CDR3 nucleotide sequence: TGTGCCAGTCAAAACAGGGGGGCAAGTGAAAAACTGTTTTTT. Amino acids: CASQNRGASEKLFF.

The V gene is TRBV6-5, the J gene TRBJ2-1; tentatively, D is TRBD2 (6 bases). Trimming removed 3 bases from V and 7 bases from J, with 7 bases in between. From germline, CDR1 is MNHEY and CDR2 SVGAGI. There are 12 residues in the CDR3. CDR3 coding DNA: TGTGCCAGCAGTTATGGGGGGAATGAGCAGTTCTTC. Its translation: CASSYGGNEQFF.

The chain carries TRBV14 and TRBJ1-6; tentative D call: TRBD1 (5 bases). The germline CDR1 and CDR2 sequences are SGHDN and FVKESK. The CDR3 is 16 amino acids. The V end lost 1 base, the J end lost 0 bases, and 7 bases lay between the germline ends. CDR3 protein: CASSQGGASYNSPLHF. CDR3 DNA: TGTGCCAGCAGCCAAGGCGGGGCCTCCTATAATTCACCCCTCCACTTT.

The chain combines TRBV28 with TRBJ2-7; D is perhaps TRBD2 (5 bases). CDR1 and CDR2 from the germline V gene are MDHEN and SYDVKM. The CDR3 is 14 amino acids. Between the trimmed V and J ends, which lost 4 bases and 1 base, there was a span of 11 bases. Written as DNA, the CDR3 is TGTGCCAGCAGTTCCGAAGCGGAATCCTACGAGCAGTACTTC. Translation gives CASSSEAESYEQYF.

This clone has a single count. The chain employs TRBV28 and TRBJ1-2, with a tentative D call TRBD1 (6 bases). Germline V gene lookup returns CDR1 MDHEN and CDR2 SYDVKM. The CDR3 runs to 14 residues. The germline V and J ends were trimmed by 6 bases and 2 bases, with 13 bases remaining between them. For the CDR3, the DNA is TGTGCCAGCAGAGAGCACAGGGCGAACTATGGCTACACCTTC. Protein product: CASREHRANYGYTF.

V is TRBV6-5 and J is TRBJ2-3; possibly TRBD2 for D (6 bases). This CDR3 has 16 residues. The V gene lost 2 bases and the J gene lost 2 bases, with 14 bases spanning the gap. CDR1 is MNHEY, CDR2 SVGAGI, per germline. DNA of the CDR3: TGTGCCAGCAGTTACGATAGCGGAGCTTACACAGATACGCAGTATTTT. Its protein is CASSYDSGAYTDTQYF.

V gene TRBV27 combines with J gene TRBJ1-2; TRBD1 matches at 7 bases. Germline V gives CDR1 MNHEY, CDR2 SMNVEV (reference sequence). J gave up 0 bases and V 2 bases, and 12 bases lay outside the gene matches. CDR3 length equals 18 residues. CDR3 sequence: CASSLKTPGQVTNYGYTF. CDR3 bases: TGTGCCAGCAGTTTAAAGACTCCAGGACAGGTCACTAACTATGGCTACACCTTC.

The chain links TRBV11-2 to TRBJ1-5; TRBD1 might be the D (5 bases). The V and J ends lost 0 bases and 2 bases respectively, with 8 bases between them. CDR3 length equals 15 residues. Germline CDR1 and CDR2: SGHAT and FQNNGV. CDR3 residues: CASSLDPGGNQPQHF. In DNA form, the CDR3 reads TGTGCCAGCAGCTTAGATCCGGGGGGCAATCAGCCCCAGCATTTT.